This TCR beta chain was captured by sequencing in a study of early T cells in non-severe SARS-CoV-2 infection. Overall study: With bulk RNA from unsorted whole blood as input, sequencing yielded unpaired chains.

The length of the CDR3 is 14 residues. CDR1 and CDR2 (germline): DFQATT, SNEGSKA (reference sequence). J gave up 1 base and V 5 bases, and 4 bases lay outside the gene matches. TCRdb analysed the 5' RACE reads with MiXCR anew, one entry per CDR3 protein. Of tens of thousands of distinct CDR3 sequences in the sample, roughly a tenth are singletons; the top ten hold more than 6.5%. The sequence was obtained from an adult who was a healthcare worker with PCR-confirmed SARS-CoV-2 infection or an uninfected control (not recorded which). The rearrangement links TRBV20-1 to TRBJ1-5; 8 bases fit TRBD1. Sample: whole blood. Here the CDR3 reads CSARTGMSNQPQHF. CDR3 nucleotides: TGCAGTGCTCGGACAGGGATGAGCAATCAGCCCCAGCATTTT.